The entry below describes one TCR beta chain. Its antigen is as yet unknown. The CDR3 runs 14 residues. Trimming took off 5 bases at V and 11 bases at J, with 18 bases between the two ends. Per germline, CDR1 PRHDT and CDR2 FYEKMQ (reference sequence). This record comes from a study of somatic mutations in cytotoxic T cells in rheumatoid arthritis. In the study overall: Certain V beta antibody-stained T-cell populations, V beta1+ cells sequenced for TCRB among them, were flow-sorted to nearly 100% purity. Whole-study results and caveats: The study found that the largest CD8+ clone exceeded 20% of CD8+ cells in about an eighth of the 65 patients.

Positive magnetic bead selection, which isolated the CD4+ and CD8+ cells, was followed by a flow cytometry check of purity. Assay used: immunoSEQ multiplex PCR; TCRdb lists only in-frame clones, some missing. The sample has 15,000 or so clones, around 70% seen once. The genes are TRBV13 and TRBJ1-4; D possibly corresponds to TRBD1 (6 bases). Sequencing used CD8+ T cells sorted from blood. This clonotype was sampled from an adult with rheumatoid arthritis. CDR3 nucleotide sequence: TGTGCCAGCAGCCCACCCCCCAGGGGAGAGAAACTGTTTTTT. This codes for CASSPPPRGEKLFF.